These 17 T cell receptor beta chains were all obtained from the same sample, sequenced in a study of response to subunit inactivated influenza vaccine. TCRdb used MiXCR to reprocess the RT-PCR reads, holding one entry per CDR3 protein. The sample contains about 650,000 distinct CDR3 sequences, about a sixth of which appear only once. The sequences come from PBMCs from blood, collected approximately 12 days after vaccination. Source of these receptors: a man aged 45-60 years who received an inactivated influenza vaccine.

V is TRBV15 and J is TRBJ1-5; D call uncertain. The ends were cut back, 0 bases at V and 6 bases at J, with 6 bases in the middle. Germline-derived CDR1 and CDR2 are LNHNV and YYDKDF (reference sequence). This CDR3 region has 13 residues. CDR3 bases: TGTGCCACCAGCAGAGATCTGGGTCAGCCCCAGCATTTT. Translating it yields CATSRDLGQPQHF.

The chain combines TRBV20-1 with TRBJ2-2; D unclear. Trimming left V 6 bases short and J 5 bases short, with 13 bases between. Looked up from germline, CDR1 is DFQATT and CDR2 is SNEGSKA (reference sequence). The CDR3 covers 13 residues. CDR3 amino acids: CSARLVNTGELFF. For the CDR3, the DNA is TGCAGTGCGCGGTTAGTGAATACCGGGGAGCTGTTTTTT.

This clonotype was detected many times. The chain links TRBV12-3 or TRBV12-4 to TRBJ1-2; tentatively, D is TRBD1 (5 bases). The CDR3 consists of 12 residues. With 5 bases removed from V and 4 bases from J, the gap between germline ends came to 8 bases. CDR3 sequence: CASSRDSYGYTF. For the CDR3, the DNA is TGTGCCAGCAGTCGCGACAGCTATGGCTACACCTTC.

This clonotype was detected only a few times. The V call is TRBV5-1, the J call TRBJ2-7; D not resolved. The V end was cut by 4 bases, the J end by 1 base, with 12 bases between. From germline, CDR1 is SGHRS and CDR2 YFSETQ. The CDR3 loop spans 14 amino acids. CDR3 bases: TGCGCCAGCAGCCCTACCCTCAGATCCTACGAGCAGTACTTC. This gives the protein CASSPTLRSYEQYF.

This chain links TRBV4-3 with TRBJ2-1; 12 nucleotides align to TRBD2. The CDR3 extends over 16 amino acids. V gave up 3 bases and J gave up 5 bases; unmatched junction bases: 5. Germline loops: CDR1 LGHNA, CDR2 YSLEER. Here the CDR3 reads CASSHSSGRADNEQFF. In nucleotides, the CDR3 is TGCGCCAGCAGCCATTCTAGCGGGAGGGCCGACAATGAGCAGTTCTTC.

There are a few counts of this clonotype. The chain employs TRBV5-1 and TRBJ2-6, with D uncertain. Trimming took 3 bases from V and 0 from J, leaving 7 bases between them. The CDR3 extends over 15 amino acids. Germline CDR1 SGHRS, CDR2 YFSETQ. The CDR3 bases are TGCGCCAGCAGCTCTCACAGCTCTGGGGCCAACGTCCTGACTTTC. It encodes CASSSHSSGANVLTF.

The chain recombines TRBV11-2 with TRBJ2-5, with 7 bases matching TRBD1. V shed 5 bases, J shed 3 bases, and the junction held 6 bases outside the gene matches. CDR1 is SGHAT and CDR2 is FQNNGV in the germline V gene. The CDR3 is 14 residues long. The CDR3 is CASSPQGPEETQYF. CDR3 bases: TGTGCCAGCAGCCCACAGGGGCCGGAAGAGACCCAGTACTTC.

Turning to this clonotype: Germline and junction disagree at one end, which may indicate a read error. V and J are TRBV14 and TRBJ2-7, with a possible D match to TRBD1 (6 bases). This CDR3 is 12 amino acids long. Germline CDR1 is SGHDN and CDR2 is FVKESK. CDR3 bases: TGTGACAGCAGCCGACCGGGACATCGGTTAGACTTC. Amino acid sequence: CDSSRPGHRLDF.

This clonotype was observed at least ten times. The genes are TRBV19 and TRBJ1-2; D is ambiguous. Germline V gives CDR1 LNHDA, CDR2 SQIVND (reference sequence). The CDR3 contains 15 residues. V lost 5 bases and J 7 bases, leaving 20 bases between the germline ends. The chain's CDR3 is CASSPRLRRSGGYTF. As DNA, the CDR3 is TGTGCCAGTAGTCCCCGACTGAGACGGTCAGGTGGCTACACCTTC.

The chain links TRBV6-1 to TRBJ2-3, with TRBD1 as a possible D gene (5 bases). The CDR3 spans 15 residues. CDR1 MNHNS and CDR2 SASEGT come from the germline V gene. V gave up 5 bases and J gave up 1 base, with 13 bases separating them. The CDR3 loop reads CASSRTFDRTDTQYF. The CDR3 DNA sequence: TGTGCCAGCAGTCGGACATTCGACCGCACAGATACGCAGTATTTT.

In this sample, this clonotype turned up once. V is TRBV2 and J is TRBJ2-7; 8 positions agree with TRBD1. Germline values: CDR1 SNHLY, CDR2 FYNNEI. V dropped 4 bases and J dropped 4; count of bases not matched to a gene: 6. This CDR3 has 14 amino acids. Here the CDR3 DNA reads TGTGCCAGCAGTGGCGACAGGGGAGTTTACGAGCAGTACTTC. Translating it yields CASSGDRGVYEQYF.

This clonotype came up a few times. This chain connects TRBV5-1 to TRBJ2-5; D not resolved. Germline values: CDR1 SGHRS, CDR2 YFSETQ. The CDR3 runs to 14 residues. V lost 0 bases to trimming and J lost 4 bases, with 10 bases between them. CDR3 residues: CASSLATLGETQYF. The CDR3, as DNA: TGCGCCAGCAGCTTGGCGACTTTGGGAGAGACCCAGTACTTC.

This clonotype occurred many times. This rearrangement joins TRBV19 to TRBJ2-2, with 7 bases lining up with TRBD2. The CDR3 totals 17 residues. Germline assignment: CDR1 LNHDA and CDR2 SQIVND (reference sequence). V shed 7 bases and J 0 bases; nucleotides not matched to a gene: 11. As DNA, the CDR3 is TGTGCCAGTAAGAGTTGGGGGAGGGCCACGAACACCGGGGAGCTGTTTTTT. This codes for CASKSWGRATNTGELFF. Filled out from reference TRBV19 and TRBJ2-2, the complete variable domain reads DGGITQSPKYLFRKEGQNVTLSCEQNLNHDAMYWYRQDPGQGLRLIYYSQIVNDFQKGDIAEGYSVSREKKESFPLTVTSAQKNPTAFYLCASKSWGRATNTGELFFGEGSRLTVL.

This clonotype was counted a few times. This chain joins TRBV20-1 and TRBJ2-3; TRBD2 matches at 13 bases. The CDR3 is made up of 15 amino acids. J lost 2 bases, V lost 6 bases, and 5 bases had no gene match. Germline values: CDR1 DFQATT, CDR2 SNEGSKA (reference sequence). The CDR3 is CSAGTSGIFTDTQYF. The CDR3 region has the DNA TGCAGTGCAGGGACTAGCGGGATTTTCACAGATACGCAGTATTTT.

The chain combines TRBV12-3 or TRBV12-4 with TRBJ1-2; D unclear. This CDR3 comprises 15 residues. V was trimmed by 3 bases and J by 2 bases, leaving 13 bases between them. The CDR3 DNA reads as TGTGCCAGCAGTTTTATGGACCTTCGGAACTATGGCTACACCTTC. Amino acid sequence: CASSFMDLRNYGYTF.

The rearrangement joins TRBV6-2 or TRBV6-3 to TRBJ2-7, with 7 bases lining up with TRBD1. Looked up from germline, CDR1 is MNHEY and CDR2 is SVGEGT. V was pared by 6 bases and J by 0 bases, with 8 bases of the junction left unmatched. The length of the CDR3 is 15 residues. CDR3 nucleotide sequence: TGTGCCAGCAGAGCGAACAGGGGACCCTCCTACGAGCAGTACTTC. The encoded protein is CASRANRGPSYEQYF.

The rearrangement links TRBV7-9 to TRBJ2-1; D gene ambiguous. The CDR3 covers 15 residues. CDR1 SEHNR and CDR2 FQNEAQ come from the germline V gene (reference sequence). The germline V and J ends were trimmed by 5 bases and 5 bases, with 16 bases remaining between them. The CDR3 sequence: CASSMTPSEDNEQFF. The DNA for the CDR3 is TGTGCCAGCAGCATGACTCCCTCAGAGGACAATGAGCAGTTCTTC.